A single sample is the source of the 28 T cell receptor beta chains below, sequenced in a study of shared clonotypes between healthy human individuals. Repertoires were generated with immunoSEQ multiplex PCR, while TCRdb's copy carries only in-frame clones and drops some. The sample records millions of clones, less than 95% being singletons. Naive-designated CD8 cells lacked CD45RO, were positively enriched for CCR7, and omitted terminally differentiated effector memory CD45RA+ cells. Source material: naive CD8+ T cells sorted from blood. The receptors here all came from a man between 18 and 35 years old in good health.

The chain recombines TRBV25-1 with TRBJ1-2; 9 nucleotides line up with TRBD1. CDR3 length equals 16 residues. The J segment lost 5 bases and the V segment lost 5 bases, leaving 12 bases of the junction unmatched. Germline CDR1 MGHDK, CDR2 SYGVNS. The CDR3 protein is CASSPTGGWIEYGYTF. DNA for the CDR3: TGTGCCAGCAGTCCGACAGGGGGGTGGATAGAGTATGGCTACACCTTC.

The chain joins TRBV6-5 to TRBJ2-1; tentative D call: TRBD1 (5 bases). This CDR3 spans 13 amino acids. Trimming removed 5 bases at V and 6 bases at J, with 11 bases between. The germline V gene has CDR1 MNHEY and CDR2 SVGAGI. The CDR3 region has the DNA TGTGCCAGCAGTGCCCACAGGATCAATGAGCAGTTCTTC. Protein: CASSAHRINEQFF.

The chain recombines TRBV4-3 with TRBJ1-1; no clear D gene. Germline CDR1 and CDR2: LGHNA and YSLEER. CDR3 length equals 13 residues. V lost 0 bases, J lost 4 bases, and 6 bases lay in between. The CDR3 coding sequence is TGCGCCAGCAGCCAAGATTGGAGCACTGAAGCTTTCTTT. This translates into CASSQDWSTEAFF.

Notes on this clone: The same CDR3 also results from other DNA sequences found in this sample. The V and J genes are TRBV9 and TRBJ2-1, with 14 bases lining up with TRBD2. Looked up from germline, CDR1 is SGDLS and CDR2 is YYNGEE. The V gene end was trimmed by 3 bases and the J gene end by 4 bases; junction bases not matched to a gene: 3. The CDR3 has 16 amino acids. The CDR3 sequence is CASSGGTSGSYNEQFF. The CDR3 DNA reads TGTGCCAGCAGCGGAGGGACTAGCGGGAGTTACAATGAGCAGTTCTTC.

The genes are TRBV10-2 and TRBJ1-3; no reliable D call. The V gene lost 2 bases and the J gene lost 3 bases, with 11 bases spanning the gap. Looked up from germline, CDR1 is WSHSY and CDR2 is SAAADI. This CDR3 spans 15 amino acids. The CDR3 reads CASSEIKSGGNTIYF. CDR3 nucleotides: TGCGCCAGCAGTGAGATTAAGAGTGGTGGAAACACCATATATTTT.

V and J are TRBV4-1 and TRBJ2-2; D is uncertain. This CDR3 has 15 amino acids. Germline CDR1 MGHRA, CDR2 YSYEKL. Between the trimmed V and J ends, which lost 1 base and 8 bases, there was a span of 14 bases. The CDR3 sequence is CASSQVDQQGGELFF. The DNA of the CDR3 is TGCGCCAGCAGCCAAGTTGACCAACAAGGGGGGGAGCTGTTTTTT.

V and J are TRBV9 and TRBJ2-1; 10 nucleotides match TRBD2. CDR1 and CDR2 (germline): SGDLS, YYNGEE. The CDR3 has 15 amino acids. V gave up 0 bases and J gave up 5 bases; unmatched junction bases: 2. CDR3 in DNA: TGTGCCAGCAGCGTAGAAGGACTAGCGGACAATGAGCAGTTCTTC. Translated: CASSVEGLADNEQFF.

Written as DNA, the CDR3 is TGTGCCAGCAGCCGCGGCCAAGATACGCAGTATTTT. Residues: CASSRGQDTQYF. The gene calls are TRBV7-6 and TRBJ2-3, with D unresolved. Per the germline V gene, CDR1 is SGHVS and CDR2 is FNYEAQ. V was trimmed by 5 bases and J by 5 bases, leaving 8 bases between them. The CDR3 totals 12 residues.

The chain links TRBV6-5 to TRBJ1-5; D gene unclear. V was shortened by 7 bases and J by 6 bases, with 13 bases between the two germline ends. The length of the CDR3 is 13 residues. The V gene's germline CDR1 is MNHEY and CDR2 SVGAGI. The CDR3, as DNA: TGTGCCAGCACCCCAAGAGGTGGTCAGCCCCAGCATTTT. It specifies CASTPRGGQPQHF.

The chain joins TRBV7-9 to TRBJ2-2; D not resolved. There are 14 residues in the CDR3. The V and J ends lost 5 bases and 1 base respectively, with 8 bases between them. CDR1 SEHNR and CDR2 FQNEAQ come from the germline V gene (reference sequence). The CDR3 nucleotides are TGTGCCAGCAGCCCCGCCGGGAACACCGGGGAGCTGTTTTTT. Translation: CASSPAGNTGELFF.

The chain employs TRBV5-5 and TRBJ1-6; the match to TRBD1 covers 8 bases. Germline values: CDR1 SGHKS, CDR2 YYEKEE (reference sequence). The length of the CDR3 is 18 residues. The trim removed 5 bases at V and 4 bases at J, leaving 14 bases unmatched. The CDR3 DNA reads TGTGCCAGCAGTCCTTTGGAACCGGGACAGGTTTATAATTCACCCCTCCACTTT. It encodes CASSPLEPGQVYNSPLHF.

In the case of this clone: This sample also contains other DNA sequences that code for the same CDR3. This rearrangement joins TRBV4-1 to TRBJ1-5; no definite D call. Germline CDR1 and CDR2: MGHRA and YSYEKL. The CDR3 runs to 14 residues. V lost 1 base and J 3 bases, leaving 7 bases between the germline ends. CDR3 amino acids: CASSQVQLNQPQHF. CDR3 nucleotide sequence: TGCGCCAGCAGCCAAGTTCAGCTCAATCAGCCCCAGCATTTT.

The V gene is TRBV15, the J gene TRBJ2-1; D possibly corresponds to TRBD1 (6 bases). The CDR3 length is 14 residues. CDR1 LNHNV and CDR2 YYDKDF come from the germline V gene (reference sequence). Trimming removed 7 bases at V and 1 base at J, with 11 bases between. CDR3 DNA sequence: TGTGCCACCACCGCACAGGGTTCCTACAATGAGCAGTTCTTC. As protein: CATTAQGSYNEQFF.

The chain is built from TRBV5-6 and TRBJ2-7, with no clear D. Germline lookup yields CDR1 SGHDT and CDR2 YYEEEE. Trimming pared 3 bases from V and 5 bases from J, leaving 15 bases between. The CDR3 is 14 residues long. The CDR3 DNA is TGTGCCAGCAGCTCTTTAATGACCCCCCACGAGCAGTACTTC. This sequence encodes CASSSLMTPHEQYF.

This clone appeared once. The gene calls are TRBV4-1 and TRBJ1-6, with D perhaps matching TRBD1 (6 bases). V lost 1 base and J 0 bases, leaving 13 bases between the germline ends. The CDR3 runs 18 residues. The germline gives CDR1 MGHRA, CDR2 YSYEKL. The CDR3 DNA reads TGCGCCAGCAGCCAAGGCCAACAGGGAAGCTCCTATAATTCACCCCTCCACTTT. It yields the protein CASSQGQQGSSYNSPLHF.

The gene calls are TRBV6-1 and TRBJ2-7; TRBD1 matches at 10 bases. CDR3 size: 15 residues. With V trimmed by 1 base and J by 3 bases, 3 bases remained unmatched. Germline lookup yields CDR1 MNHNS and CDR2 SASEGT. The CDR3 DNA sequence: TGTGCCAGCAGTGAAGGGGGACAGGGGTTCTACGAGCAGTACTTC. Its protein is CASSEGGQGFYEQYF.

This clone was recorded only once. The chain combines TRBV9 with TRBJ2-3; 8 bases map to TRBD2. Germline V lookup: CDR1 SGDLS, CDR2 YYNGEE. The V gene end was trimmed by 0 bases and the J gene end by 5 bases; junction bases not matched to a gene: 5. The CDR3 is 15 amino acids. The DNA of the CDR3 is TGTGCCAGCAGCGTAGAGGGGAGCGGGAGAGATACGCAGTATTTT. Amino acid sequence: CASSVEGSGRDTQYF. Full variable domain (remainder filled in from reference TRBV9 and TRBJ2-3): DSGVTQTPKHLITATGQRVTLRCSPRSGDLSVYWYQQSLDQGLQFLIQYYNGEERAKGNILERFSAQQFPDLHSELNLSSLELGDSALYFCASSVEGSGRDTQYFGPGTRLTVL.

This chain connects TRBV6-5 to TRBJ1-2, with a possible D match to TRBD1 (5 bases). Trimming took off 2 bases at V and 8 bases at J, with 15 bases between the two ends. This CDR3 is 14 amino acids long. CDR1 MNHEY and CDR2 SVGAGI come from the germline V gene. The CDR3 DNA is TGTGCCAGCAGTTACGGGGGGGACCTGGAGGGCTACACCTTC. Encoded protein: CASSYGGDLEGYTF.

Remarks on this clone: The sample carries other DNA sequences with the same CDR3. The rearrangement uses TRBV9 and TRBJ2-5; D is possibly TRBD1 or TRBD2 (5 bases each). The V gene's germline CDR1 is SGDLS and CDR2 YYNGEE. The V gene lost 4 bases and the J gene lost 4 bases, with 8 bases spanning the gap. The CDR3 is 12 residues long. CDR3 loop: CASSPGGETQYF. The DNA of the CDR3 is TGTGCCAGCAGCCCTGGGGGAGAGACCCAGTACTTC.

V usage is TRBV7-9 and J usage is TRBJ2-7; 7 bases are a match to TRBD2. The germline gives CDR1 SEHNR, CDR2 FQNEAQ (reference sequence). The CDR3 extends over 16 amino acids. V shed 5 bases and J 5 bases; nucleotides not matched to a gene: 15. The CDR3 DNA is TGTGCCAGCAGCCTCCTGGGGGGAGGGCACGTCGACGAGCAGTACTTC. It encodes CASSLLGGGHVDEQYF.

The chain links TRBV5-4 to TRBJ2-1, with TRBD2 matching over 9 bases. V dropped 4 bases and J dropped 10; count of bases not matched to a gene: 12. This CDR3 comprises 15 residues. Germline V lookup: CDR1 SGHNT, CDR2 YYREEE (reference sequence). CDR3: CASSLGGLAVGEQFF. CDR3 coding DNA: TGTGCCAGCAGCCTAGGGGGACTAGCTGTGGGGGAGCAGTTCTTC.

In this sample, this clone turned up once. This chain links TRBV11-1 with TRBJ1-1; D gene ambiguous. CDR1 and CDR2 from the germline V gene are SGHAT and FQDESV (reference sequence). V shed 1 base and J shed 6 bases, with 6 bases lying between them. The length of the CDR3 is 12 residues. The CDR3 here is CASSLDGSEAFF. The CDR3, as DNA: TGTGCCAGCAGCTTAGATGGCTCTGAAGCTTTCTTT. Supplemented by reference TRBV11-1 and TRBJ1-1, the full variable domain reads EAEVAQSPRYKITEKSQAVAFWCDPISGHATLYWYRQILGQGPELLVQFQDESVVDDSQLPKDRFSAERLKGVDSTLKIQPAELGDSAMYLCASSLDGSEAFFGQGTRLTVV.

V is TRBV7-6 and J is TRBJ2-5, with D possibly called TRBD1 or TRBD2 (6 bases each). V gave up 1 base and J gave up 1 base, with 13 bases separating them. CDR3 length: 16 residues. Germline values: CDR1 SGHVS, CDR2 FNYEAQ. The CDR3 DNA reads TGTGCCAGCAGCTTAGAGGGGGAGGCCATCCAAGAGACCCAGTACTTC. Protein sequence: CASSLEGEAIQETQYF. Using reference TRBV7-6 and TRBJ2-5 for the parts outside the CDR3, the full variable domain is GAGVSQSPRYKVTKRGQDVALRCDPISGHVSLYWYRQALGQGPEFLTYFNYEAQQDKSGLPNDRFSAERPEGSISTLTIQRTEQRDSAMYRCASSLEGEAIQETQYFGPGTRLLVL.

Here the CDR3 DNA reads TGTGCCAGCAGCTTAAGGAGGGACTACACCGGGGAGCTGTTTTTT. It is translated as CASSLRRDYTGELFF. The V and J genes are TRBV7-2 and TRBJ2-2, with D possibly being TRBD2 (6 bases). Germline CDR1 is SGHTA and CDR2 is FQGNSA. The CDR3 loop spans 15 amino acids. V was pared by 2 bases and J by 3 bases, with 10 bases between.

The chain has TRBV14 and TRBJ2-5, with D tentatively TRBD2 (6 bases). CDR3 length: 13 residues. Trimming stripped 4 bases from V and 5 bases from J, with 11 bases between. The germline V gene has CDR1 SGHDN and CDR2 FVKESK. CDR3 in amino acids: CASSRFRGETQYF. DNA of the CDR3: TGTGCCAGCAGCCGCTTCCGGGGGGAGACCCAGTACTTC.

The chain joins TRBV7-6 to TRBJ2-2; weak D call: TRBD1 (5 bases). Germline assignment: CDR1 SGHVS and CDR2 FNYEAQ. The CDR3 is 14 amino acids. The V gene lost 2 bases and the J gene lost 6 bases, with 10 bases spanning the gap. The CDR3 loop is CASSLLGAPGELFF. The CDR3 DNA reads TGTGCCAGCAGCTTATTAGGGGCCCCCGGGGAGCTGTTTTTT.

In this sample, this clone turned up once. This chain links TRBV9 with TRBJ2-1; 15 bases match TRBD2. The CDR3 contains 18 residues. Unmatched junction bases numbered 4, after V lost 3 bases and J lost 0 bases. Looked up from germline, CDR1 is SGDLS and CDR2 is YYNGEE. The CDR3 DNA follows: TGTGCCAGCAGCGCAGGACTAGCGGGAGGGAGCTCCTACAATGAGCAGTTCTTC. Protein product: CASSAGLAGGSSYNEQFF. Full variable domain (outside the CDR3, taken from reference TRBV9 and TRBJ2-1): DSGVTQTPKHLITATGQRVTLRCSPRSGDLSVYWYQQSLDQGLQFLIQYYNGEERAKGNILERFSAQQFPDLHSELNLSSLELGDSALYFCASSAGLAGGSSYNEQFFGPGTRLTVL.

The table lists this clone with a count of one. The sample carries other DNA sequences with the same CDR3. J is TRBJ2-7 and V is TRBV6-1; no firm D call. Looked up from germline, CDR1 is MNHNS and CDR2 is SASEGT. Trimming took off 5 bases at V and 1 base at J, with 12 bases between the two ends. The CDR3 loop spans 14 amino acids. CDR3 in amino acids: CASSPRGASYEQYF. The CDR3 DNA reads TGTGCCAGCAGTCCCCGCGGCGCTTCCTACGAGCAGTACTTC.